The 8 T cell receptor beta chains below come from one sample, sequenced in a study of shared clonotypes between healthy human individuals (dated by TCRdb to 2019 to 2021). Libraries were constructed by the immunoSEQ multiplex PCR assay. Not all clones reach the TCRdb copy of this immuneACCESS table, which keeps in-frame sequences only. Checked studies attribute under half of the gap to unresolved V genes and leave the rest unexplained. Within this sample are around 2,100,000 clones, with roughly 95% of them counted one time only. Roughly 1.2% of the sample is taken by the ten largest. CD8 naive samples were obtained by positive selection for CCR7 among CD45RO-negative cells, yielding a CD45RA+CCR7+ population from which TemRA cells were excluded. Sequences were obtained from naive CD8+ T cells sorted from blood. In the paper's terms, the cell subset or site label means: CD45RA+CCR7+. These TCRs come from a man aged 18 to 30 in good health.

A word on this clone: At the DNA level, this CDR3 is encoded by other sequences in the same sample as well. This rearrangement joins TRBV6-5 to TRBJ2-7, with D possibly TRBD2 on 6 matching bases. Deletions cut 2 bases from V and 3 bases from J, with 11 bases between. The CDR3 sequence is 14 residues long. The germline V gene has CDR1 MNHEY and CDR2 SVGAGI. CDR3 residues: CASSYLGGSYEQYF. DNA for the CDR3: TGTGCCAGCAGTTACCTGGGGGGAAGCTACGAGCAGTACTTC.

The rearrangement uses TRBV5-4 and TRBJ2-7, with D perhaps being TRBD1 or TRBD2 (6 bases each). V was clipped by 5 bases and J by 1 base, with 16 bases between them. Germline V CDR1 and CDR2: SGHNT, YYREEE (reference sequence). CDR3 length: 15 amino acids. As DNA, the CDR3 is TGTGCCAGCAGGAACTGGGGGGCAGCGTCCTACGAGCAGTACTTC. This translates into CASRNWGAASYEQYF.

CDR3 coding DNA: TGTGCCAGCAGCTTGGAACTAGTCGGTGAGCAGTTCTTC. This encodes CASSLELVGEQFF. This chain links TRBV5-6 with TRBJ2-1, with D possibly matching TRBD2 (5 bases). Trimming cost V 0 bases and J 9 bases, with 10 bases left between them. The germline V gene encodes CDR1 SGHDT and CDR2 YYEEEE. The CDR3 has 13 residues.

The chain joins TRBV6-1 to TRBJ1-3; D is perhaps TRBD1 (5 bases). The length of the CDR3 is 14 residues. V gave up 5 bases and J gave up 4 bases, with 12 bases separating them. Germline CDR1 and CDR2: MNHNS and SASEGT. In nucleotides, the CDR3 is TGTGCCAGCAGTCCCACAGGAGTCGGAAACACCATATATTTT. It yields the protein CASSPTGVGNTIYF.

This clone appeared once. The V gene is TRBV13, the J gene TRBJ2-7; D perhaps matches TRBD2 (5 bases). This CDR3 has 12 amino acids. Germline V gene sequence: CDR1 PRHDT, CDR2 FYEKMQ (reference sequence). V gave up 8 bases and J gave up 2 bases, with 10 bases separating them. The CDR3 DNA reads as TGTGCCAGCCGGGGTTTGGCCTACGAGCAGTACTTC. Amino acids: CASRGLAYEQYF.

DNA of the CDR3: TGTGCCAGCAGCTATGGCGGGCTTAAACTGGAGCAGTACTTC. This translates into CASSYGGLKLEQYF. This rearrangement joins TRBV5-4 to TRBJ2-7; a weak D match, TRBD2 (5 bases). Trimming cost V 3 bases and J 7 bases, with 17 bases left between them. Per germline, CDR1 SGHNT and CDR2 YYREEE (reference sequence). The CDR3 totals 14 residues.

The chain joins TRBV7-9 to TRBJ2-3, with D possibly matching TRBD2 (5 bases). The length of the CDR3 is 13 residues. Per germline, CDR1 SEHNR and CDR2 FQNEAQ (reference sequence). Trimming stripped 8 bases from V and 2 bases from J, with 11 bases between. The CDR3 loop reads CASRADTTDTQYF. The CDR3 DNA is TGTGCCAGCCGAGCGGATACCACAGATACGCAGTATTTT. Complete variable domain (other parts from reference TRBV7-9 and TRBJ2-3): DTGVSQNPRHKITKRGQNVTFRCDPISEHNRLYWYRQTLGQGPEFLTYFQNEAQLEKSRLLSDRFSAERPKGSFSTLEIQRTEQGDSAMYLCASRADTTDTQYFGPGTRLTVL.

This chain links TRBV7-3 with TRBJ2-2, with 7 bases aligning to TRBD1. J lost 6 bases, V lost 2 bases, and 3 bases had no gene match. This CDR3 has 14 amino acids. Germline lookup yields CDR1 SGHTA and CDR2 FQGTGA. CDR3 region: CASSLWQGAGELFF. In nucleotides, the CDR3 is TGTGCCAGCAGCTTATGGCAGGGGGCCGGGGAGCTGTTTTTT.